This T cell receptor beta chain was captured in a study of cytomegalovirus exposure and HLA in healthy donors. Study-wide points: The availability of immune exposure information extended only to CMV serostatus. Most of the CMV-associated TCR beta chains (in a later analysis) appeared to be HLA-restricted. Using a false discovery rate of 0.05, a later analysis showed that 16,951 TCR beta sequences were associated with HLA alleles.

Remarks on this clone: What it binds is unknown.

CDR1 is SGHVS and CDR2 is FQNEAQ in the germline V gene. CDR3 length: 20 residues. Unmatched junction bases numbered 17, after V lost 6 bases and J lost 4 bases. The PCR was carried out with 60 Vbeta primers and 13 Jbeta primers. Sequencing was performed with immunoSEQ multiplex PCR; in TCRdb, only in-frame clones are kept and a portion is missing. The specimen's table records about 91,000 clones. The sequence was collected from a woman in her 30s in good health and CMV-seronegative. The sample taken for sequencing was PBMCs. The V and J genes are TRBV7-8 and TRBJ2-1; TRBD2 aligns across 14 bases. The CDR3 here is CASRRRLAGGPSRSYNEQFF. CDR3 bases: TGTGCCAGCAGACGAAGACTAGCGGGAGGGCCGAGTCGATCGTACAATGAGCAGTTCTTC.